What follows is one T cell receptor beta chain and its context. This CDR3 region has 16 residues. Trimming cost V 4 bases and J 0 bases, with 11 bases left between them. The germline gives CDR1 SGHRS, CDR2 YFSETQ. These data belong to a study of T cell responses to AZD1222 COVID-19 vaccine. Generated by immunoSEQ multiplex PCR, the TCRdb table keeps only in-frame clones and is missing some. The table records over 100,000 clones, more than 85% of them present only once. This chain connects TRBV5-1 to TRBJ2-6, with D possibly TRBD1 on 6 matching bases. The sample consisted of peripheral blood, taken on day 0 of AZD1222 vaccination. The source of this sequence is an adult in good health. This CDR3 reads CASSADSLSGANVLTF. The CDR3, as DNA: TGCGCCAGCAGCGCGGACAGCCTCTCTGGGGCCAACGTCCTGACTTTC.